These 26 T cell receptor beta chains were sequenced from one sample in a study of molecular identifiers for immune sequencing clone quantification. MiXCR, run by TCRdb on the PCR reads, gives a single entry per CDR3 protein. The sample includes approximately 630,000 distinct CDR3 sequences, about 25% of them seen just once. Sequencing used naive CD8+ T cells from blood, with Jurkat cell RNA spiked in. Subset here: FACS-sorted CD8+CD4-CCR7+CD45RA+ naive T cells. The receptors shown here come from a human donor in good health. Some libraries in this study had Jurkat cell RNA spiked in.

This clonotype showed up just a few times. The chain has TRBV19 and TRBJ1-1; D unresolved. Per germline, CDR1 LNHDA and CDR2 SQIVND (reference sequence). Trimming left V 7 bases short and J 1 base short, with 13 bases between. The CDR3 is 14 residues long. As DNA, the CDR3 is TGTGCCAGTACCCAAAGCCGGTCGAACACTGAAGCTTTCTTT. As protein: CASTQSRSNTEAFF.

At least ten counts were recorded for this clonotype. This sequence joins TRBV29-1 and TRBJ2-1; weak D call: TRBD1 (6 bases). The CDR3 is 14 amino acids. The V gene lost 3 bases and the J gene lost 3 bases, with 12 bases spanning the gap. Per germline, CDR1 SQVTM and CDR2 ANQGSEA. The DNA of the CDR3 is TGCAGCGTTGACACAGGGAATATCTACAATGAGCAGTTCTTC. Its protein is CSVDTGNIYNEQFF.

The chain links TRBV4-3 to TRBJ2-7, with D tentatively TRBD1 (5 bases). The CDR3 has 15 amino acids. Trimming took off 0 bases at V and 6 bases at J, with 15 bases between the two ends. Germline V gene data show CDR1 as LGHNA and CDR2 as YSLEER. CDR3 nucleotide sequence: TGCGCCAGCAGCCAAGATTCAGGGCAGGGCATCGAGCAGTACTTC. The encoded protein is CASSQDSGQGIEQYF.

This clonotype was picked up many times. Relative to the germline gene, one junction end is altered; a read error may explain this. This chain uses TRBV27 with TRBJ2-7; TRBD2 is a possible D gene (5 bases). Germline CDR1 MNHEY, CDR2 SMNVEV (reference sequence). CDR3 length equals 13 residues. DNA for the CDR3: TGCGCCAGCAGCTCGGGAAGCGGCTACGAGCAGTACTTC. Residues: CASSSGSGYEQYF.

A few counts support this clonotype. This chain joins TRBV20-1 and TRBJ1-6; D remains ambiguous. This CDR3 is 20 amino acids long. Trimming removed 2 bases from V and 2 bases from J, with 25 bases in between. CDR1 DFQATT and CDR2 SNEGSKA come from the germline V gene (reference sequence). CDR3 region: CSARPLPRELLRPYNSPLHF. For the CDR3, the DNA is TGCAGTGCTAGACCCCTACCCCGGGAACTACTAAGACCCTATAATTCACCCCTCCACTTT.

This clonotype was recorded a few times. The rearrangement links TRBV18 to TRBJ1-2; 7 positions agree with TRBD1. Germline V gene lookup returns CDR1 KGHSH and CDR2 LQKENI. The CDR3 length is 16 residues. V was pared by 3 bases and J by 3 bases, with 10 bases of the junction left unmatched. CDR3 sequence reads: CASSPFTTGTDYGYTF. CDR3 DNA: TGTGCCAGCTCACCCTTTACGACAGGGACTGACTATGGCTACACCTTC.

The table lists this clonotype with many counts. The J gene is TRBJ1-4, the V gene TRBV7-9; D perhaps matches TRBD1 (5 bases). From germline, CDR1 is SEHNR and CDR2 FQNEAQ (reference sequence). This CDR3 is 16 amino acids long. V lost 0 bases and J lost 3, with 11 bases in between. The chain's CDR3 is CASSLAQGSSNEKLFF. The CDR3 bases are TGTGCCAGCAGCTTAGCTCAGGGCAGCTCTAATGAAAAACTGTTTTTT. Complete variable domain (other parts from reference TRBV7-9 and TRBJ1-4): DTGVSQNPRHKITKRGQNVTFRCDPISEHNRLYWYRQTLGQGPEFLTYFQNEAQLEKSRLLSDRFSAERPKGSFSTLEIQRTEQGDSAMYLCASSLAQGSSNEKLFFGSGTQLSVL.

This rearrangement joins TRBV6-2 or TRBV6-3 to TRBJ2-2, with TRBD2 identical over 12 bases. Germline V gene lookup returns CDR1 MNHEY and CDR2 SVGEGT. The CDR3 contains 15 residues. After removal of 6 bases from V and 6 bases from J, the junction contained 5 bases not matched to a gene. Here the CDR3 DNA reads TGTGCCAGCAGACTTGGACTAGCGGGGCCCGGGGAGCTGTTTTTT. Translated: CASRLGLAGPGELFF.

This clonotype came up many times. V and J are TRBV4-1 and TRBJ1-4; no clear D gene. CDR1 is MGHRA, CDR2 YSYEKL, per germline. Trimming shortened V by 3 bases and J by 4 bases, and 18 bases separated the two germline ends. This CDR3 has 17 residues. The CDR3 nucleotides read TGCGCCAGCAGCCAGTTAAACCGGGTCGACTTTAATGAAAAACTGTTTTTT. It is translated as CASSQLNRVDFNEKLFF.

The chain is built from TRBV27 and TRBJ2-3; D is ambiguous. CDR1 MNHEY and CDR2 SMNVEV come from the germline V gene (reference sequence). The V and J ends lost 6 bases and 2 bases respectively, with 15 bases between them. The CDR3 contains 15 residues. The CDR3 loop reads CASSVMATYTDTQYF. CDR3 bases: TGTGCCAGCAGCGTGATGGCCACCTACACAGATACGCAGTATTTT.

A note on this clonotype: Sequence at one end of the junction differs from germline and may be a read error. The chain combines TRBV20-1 with TRBJ2-1; perhaps TRBD1 as D (9 bases). The germline V gene encodes CDR1 DFQATT and CDR2 SNEGSKA (reference sequence). This CDR3 is 13 amino acids long. For the CDR3, the DNA is TGCAGCGGGGGGGGACAGGGTTACAATGCGCAGTTCTTC. It encodes CSGGGQGYNAQFF.

This clonotype was detected many times. The chain has TRBV29-1 and TRBJ2-3; TRBD1 or TRBD2 may be the D gene (5 bases each). The length of the CDR3 is 15 residues. Germline values: CDR1 SQVTM, CDR2 ANQGSEA. V lost 1 base and J 4 bases, leaving 15 bases between the germline ends. The CDR3 here is CSVEGDALSPDTQYF. The CDR3 DNA reads TGCAGCGTTGAAGGGGACGCACTGAGTCCAGATACGCAGTATTTT.

The gene calls are TRBV20-1 and TRBJ2-1; D not resolved. CDR3 length: 13 amino acids. V was clipped by 3 bases and J by 4 bases, with 10 bases between them. Looked up from germline, CDR1 is DFQATT and CDR2 is SNEGSKA (reference sequence). In nucleotides, the CDR3 is TGCAGTGCTAGTCGGGCCAGTTACAATGAGCAGTTCTTC. Translated: CSASRASYNEQFF.

V and J are TRBV18 and TRBJ2-7, with D maybe TRBD1 (6 bases). The V and J ends lost 3 bases and 4 bases respectively, with 13 bases between them. Germline V CDR1 and CDR2: KGHSH, LQKENI. The length of the CDR3 is 14 residues. CDR3 sequence: CASSPGMGAYEQYF. DNA for the CDR3: TGTGCCAGCTCACCGGGGATGGGGGCTTACGAGCAGTACTTC.

This clonotype was found many times. The chain couples TRBV4-3 to TRBJ2-7, with 7 nucleotides matching TRBD2. The CDR3 is 14 residues long. CDR1 and CDR2 from the germline V gene are LGHNA and YSLEER. Unmatched junction bases numbered 3, after V lost 1 base and J lost 3 bases. The CDR3 DNA reads as TGCGCCAGCAGCCAAGGCGCGGGAGTCTACGAGCAGTACTTC. Protein: CASSQGAGVYEQYF.

The genes are TRBV28 and TRBJ2-2, with 10 bases fitting TRBD1. V was clipped by 3 bases and J by 4 bases; unmatched bases: 8. The germline CDR1 and CDR2 sequences are MDHEN and SYDVKM. The CDR3 is 17 amino acids. CDR3 sequence: CASSLRRWTGGTGELFF. CDR3 bases: TGTGCCAGCAGTTTGCGACGGTGGACAGGGGGCACCGGGGAGCTGTTTTTT.

This clonotype has more than one count but fewer than ten. V gene TRBV19 combines with J gene TRBJ2-3; 10 bases agree with TRBD2. This CDR3 spans 16 amino acids. The V segment lost 6 bases and the J segment 4 bases; nucleotides outside the gene matches: 10. CDR1 and CDR2 (germline): LNHDA, SQIVND (reference sequence). Here the CDR3 DNA reads TGTGCCAGTAGCTGGGGAGCGGGGGGGCGGGCAGATACGCAGTATTTT. Its translation is CASSWGAGGRADTQYF.

As concerns this clonotype: This sequence may be a read error, since a much larger clone differs from it by one base. The chain couples TRBV11-2 to TRBJ2-1; 8 positions match TRBD1. Germline V gene lookup returns CDR1 SGHAT and CDR2 FQNNGV. The CDR3 is 14 amino acids. CDR3 bases: TGTGCCAGCAGCTCGGGACAGGTATACAATGAGCCGTTCTTC. The encoded protein is CASSSGQVYNEPFF.

The sample holds many counts of this clonotype. The rearrangement joins TRBV10-3 to TRBJ2-3; 8 bases are a match to TRBD2. Germline values: CDR1 ENHRY, CDR2 SYGVKD. V lost 9 bases, J lost 3 bases, and 11 bases stayed unmatched. The CDR3 extends over 15 amino acids. CDR3 nucleotides: TGTGCCATGGCACTCGGGGGGGCTCGGACAGATACGCAGTATTTT. Amino acid sequence: CAMALGGARTDTQYF.

This chain's CDR3 is CASSPGTGFNQPQHF. The CDR3 coding sequence is TGTGCCAGTAGTCCGGGGACAGGCTTCAATCAGCCCCAGCATTTT. J is TRBJ1-5 and V is TRBV19; TRBD1 matches at 8 bases. J was trimmed by 3 bases and V by 5 bases; bases with no gene match: 6. The CDR3 has 15 residues. Germline V gene lookup returns CDR1 LNHDA and CDR2 SQIVND (reference sequence).

V is TRBV5-4 and J is TRBJ2-2, with 7 bases identical to TRBD1. This CDR3 has 13 residues. V was clipped by 3 bases and J by 6 bases; unmatched bases: 2. CDR1 is SGHNT, CDR2 YYREEE, per germline (reference sequence). This CDR3 is CASSYRGPGELFF. The CDR3 nucleotides read TGTGCCAGCAGCTACAGGGGTCCCGGGGAGCTGTTTTTT.

This clonotype was counted between two and nine times. Germline and junction disagree at one end, which may indicate a read error. The rearrangement links TRBV13 to TRBJ2-2; TRBD2 is a possible D gene (5 bases). Germline V gives CDR1 PRHDT, CDR2 FYEKMQ (reference sequence). This CDR3 is 15 amino acids long. The DNA of the CDR3 is TGTGCCAGCAGCCCGGGTGGGCTGAACACCGGGGAGCTGTGTTTT. Translated, it gives CASSPGGLNTGELCF.

Turning to this clonotype: Germline is not matched at one junction end, which may reflect a read error. The genes are TRBV3-1 and TRBJ2-2, with a weak D call TRBD2 (5 bases). The CDR3 consists of 16 residues. Germline loops: CDR1 LGHDT, CDR2 YNNKEL (reference sequence). The CDR3 nucleotides are TGTGCCAACAGCCAAAGTCTAGCTATGAACACCGGGGAGCTGTTTTTT. Its translation: CANSQSLAMNTGELFF.

Remarks on this clonotype: The germline gene is not matched at one end of the junction; a read error may be the cause. The chain has TRBV19 and TRBJ2-3, with D perhaps matching TRBD2 (7 bases). CDR3 length: 16 residues. Germline lookup yields CDR1 LNHDA and CDR2 SQIVND (reference sequence). The CDR3 DNA follows: TGTGCCAGTAGTGTATTTGGGGGGGCAAGCACAGATACGCAGTTTTTT. It is translated as CASSVFGGASTDTQFF.

This clonotype showed up just a few times. The chain is built from TRBV5-1 and TRBJ1-1, with D perhaps TRBD1 (6 bases). Germline V CDR1 and CDR2: SGHRS, YFSETQ. The CDR3 totals 14 residues. Trimming cost V 0 bases and J 5 bases, with 11 bases left between them. CDR3 coding DNA: TGCGCCAGCAGCTTGGGGGGGCGGTGGACTGAAGCTTTCTTT. Its protein is CASSLGGRWTEAFF.

This clonotype was detected ten times or more. The chain uses TRBV7-9 and TRBJ2-3; tentatively, D is TRBD2 (6 bases). Trimming left V 7 bases short and J 1 base short, with 6 bases between. Germline CDR1 SEHNR, CDR2 FQNEAQ (reference sequence). CDR3 length equals 12 residues. The CDR3 region is CASKRGTDTQYF. In nucleotides, the CDR3 is TGTGCCAGCAAGCGGGGCACAGATACGCAGTATTTT.